This paragraph covers one T cell receptor beta chain sequence. Its antigen remains unknown. Library preparation (for TCRbeta) was performed with unique molecular identifiers. TCRdb itself ran the PCR reads through MiXCR, one entry per CDR3 protein. The repertoire has some 120,000 distinct CDR3 sequences, around a tenth of them found once; the top ten carry 24%. Germline CDR1 SGHTA, CDR2 FQGNSA. Trimming shortened V by 7 bases and J by 2 bases, and 18 bases separated the two germline ends. The CDR3 loop spans 15 amino acids. The sample is drawn from a study of T-cell reconstitution after alpha-beta-depleted transplantation in children. Study outcomes and limitations: Reports say that about two months after transplant, the alpha-beta T cells came out of several hundred graft clones that had expanded. Diversity of TCRbeta at day 60 was high in some patients, arising from surviving recipient T cells and thymic progenitors. T-cell counts and diversity were attributed mostly to newly produced T cells one year after transplant.

V and J are TRBV7-2 and TRBJ2-7; unclear D gene. The sequences come from PBMCs, mostly from graft donor cells, collected 180 days after TCRalphabeta/CD19-depleted stem cell transplant. This sequence originates from a girl in the first two years of life who had a stem cell transplant for combined immunodeficiency, so the T cells may come from the graft donor. The CDR3 bases are TGTGCCAGCAAACTTAGCCCTACTCGAACCTACGAGCAGTACTTC. It yields the protein CASKLSPTRTYEQYF.